These T cell receptor beta chains were read from a single sample in a study of monozygotic twins with inflammatory bowel disease. TCRdb reprocessed the 5' RACE reads and keeps a single row for each CDR3 protein, giving no DNA. This sample's table has around 450,000 distinct CDR3 sequences. The sample was blood. The receptor source for this set is a human donor with ulcerative colitis or Crohn's disease, or a healthy co-twin of an affected twin (not recorded which). CDR3s include the opening cysteine and the closing phenylalanine or tryptophan.

v_gene: TRBV20-1; j_gene: TRBJ2-7; CDR3aa: CSARVGTLRDEQYF
v_gene: TRBV9; j_gene: TRBJ2-7; CDR3aa: CASSGGGANYEQYF
v_gene: TRBV5-1; j_gene: TRBJ1-1; CDR3aa: CASIPSGDTEAFF
v_gene: TRBV20-1; j_gene: TRBJ1-5; CDR3aa: CSAIAGINQPQHF
v_gene: TRBV18; j_gene: TRBJ2-1; CDR3aa: CASSRGLDQGEQFF
v_gene: TRBV11-2; j_gene: TRBJ2-1; CDR3aa: CASSSSPRGDEQFF
v_gene: TRBV7-9; j_gene: TRBJ1-2; CDR3aa: CASSPRADFQYTF
v_gene: TRBV5-1; j_gene: TRBJ1-3; CDR3aa: CASSYEPRDRVFGNTIYF
v_gene: TRBV4-3; j_gene: TRBJ1-2; CDR3aa: CASSQEGQGVFYGYTF
v_gene: TRBV9; j_gene: TRBJ2-7; CDR3aa: CASSPQWDLSEQYF
v_gene: TRBV7-8; j_gene: TRBJ2-1; CDR3aa: CASSLAGGPGYNEQFF
v_gene: TRBV5-5; j_gene: TRBJ2-4; CDR3aa: CASSLDWAQNIQYF
v_gene: TRBV20-1; j_gene: TRBJ2-3; CDR3aa: CSASRGTMADTQYF
v_gene: TRBV5-1; j_gene: TRBJ2-3; CDR3aa: CASSWTQADTQYF
v_gene: TRBV6-2/TRBV6-3; j_gene: TRBJ2-6; CDR3aa: CAAGRAGANVLTF
v_gene: TRBV3-1; j_gene: TRBJ2-5; CDR3aa: CASSQVGGTGPQETQYF